The 14 T cell receptor beta chains in this list originate from one sample, sequenced in a study of cytomegalovirus exposure and HLA in healthy donors. PCR employed 60 Vbeta and 13 Jbeta primers. Libraries were prepared by immunoSEQ multiplex PCR; TCRdb keeps only in-frame clonotypes and omits some of them. The sample has 310,000 or so clones; about 90% are singletons. The sample comprised PBMCs. The receptor set was obtained from a woman aged 18-30 years in good health and CMV-seronegative.

This sequence joins TRBV27 and TRBJ1-1; D perhaps matches TRBD1 (5 bases). CDR3 size: 16 residues. Germline loops: CDR1 MNHEY, CDR2 SMNVEV (reference sequence). With 5 bases removed from V and 1 base from J, the gap between germline ends came to 17 bases. The CDR3 coding sequence is TGTGCCAGCAGTGCCTCCCAGGGAGGGACGAACACTGAAGCTTTCTTT. Amino acid sequence: CASSASQGGTNTEAFF.

This chain links TRBV19 with TRBJ2-7; 7 nucleotides align to TRBD1. The germline V gene encodes CDR1 LNHDA and CDR2 SQIVND (reference sequence). The CDR3 consists of 14 residues. V lost 4 bases to trimming and J lost 3 bases; unmatched junction nucleotides: 6. CDR3 sequence: CASSKTRDSYEQYF. The CDR3 DNA sequence: TGTGCCAGTAGTAAAACTCGGGACAGCTACGAGCAGTACTTC.

This chain uses TRBV10-3 with TRBJ2-2; 10 positions match TRBD1. This CDR3 is built from 15 residues. Germline CDR1 is ENHRY and CDR2 is SYGVKD. Losses at the gene ends were 5 bases for V and 7 bases for J; bases not matched to a gene: 7. CDR3 region: CAISTGTGDHGELFF. Written as DNA, the CDR3 is TGTGCCATCAGTACCGGGACAGGGGATCACGGGGAGCTGTTTTTT.

The V gene is TRBV27, the J gene TRBJ1-2; D is unclear. Between the trimmed V and J ends, which lost 1 base and 5 bases, there was a span of 17 bases. The CDR3 is 16 residues long. Germline loops: CDR1 MNHEY, CDR2 SMNVEV (reference sequence). The CDR3 DNA is TGTGCCAGCAGTTTATATCCACGGGGATATCAGTATGGCTACACCTTC. Encoded protein: CASSLYPRGYQYGYTF.

This clone has more than one count but fewer than ten. The J gene is TRBJ2-1, the V gene TRBV6-5, with D possibly TRBD2 on 6 matching bases. Germline CDR1 is MNHEY and CDR2 is SVGAGI. V was pared by 5 bases and J by 8 bases, with 16 bases between. CDR3 length equals 14 residues. CDR3 sequence: CASSPLGDSHEQFF. The CDR3, as DNA: TGTGCCAGCAGTCCGTTGGGGGACTCCCATGAGCAGTTCTTC.

The chain recombines TRBV27 with TRBJ2-7; 7 nucleotides agree with TRBD1. V lost 0 bases to trimming and J lost 6 bases; unmatched junction nucleotides: 8. This CDR3 comprises 15 residues. Per germline, CDR1 MNHEY and CDR2 SMNVEV (reference sequence). The CDR3, as DNA: TGTGCCAGCAGTTTATCGAGGGGGCGATTTACCGAGCAGTACTTC. It yields the protein CASSLSRGRFTEQYF.

The chain recombines TRBV18 with TRBJ1-1, with D perhaps matching TRBD1 (6 bases). This CDR3 is built from 14 residues. V was cut by 3 bases and J by 3 bases, with 11 bases left in between. In germline, CDR1 is KGHSH, CDR2 LQKENI. The CDR3 sequence is CASSPSRGDTEAFF. Written as DNA, the CDR3 is TGTGCCAGCTCACCTTCCAGGGGAGACACTGAAGCTTTCTTT.

J is TRBJ1-2 and V is TRBV6-5, with TRBD1 matching over 10 bases. This CDR3 has 15 residues. Germline assignment: CDR1 MNHEY and CDR2 SVGAGI. The V segment lost 0 bases and the J segment 2 bases; nucleotides outside the gene matches: 0. CDR3 amino acids: CASSYSGQGNYGYTF. The CDR3 DNA reads TGTGCCAGCAGTTACTCGGGACAGGGGAACTATGGCTACACCTTC.

The sample holds one count of this clone. V and J are TRBV6-5 and TRBJ2-1; the match to TRBD1 covers 8 bases. The CDR3 totals 15 residues. The V gene's germline CDR1 is MNHEY and CDR2 SVGAGI. The trim removed 4 bases at V and 4 bases at J, leaving 6 bases unmatched. The CDR3 sequence: CASSSPGTGYNEQFF. The DNA for the CDR3 is TGTGCCAGCAGTTCCCCAGGGACAGGATACAATGAGCAGTTCTTC.

This chain joins TRBV5-5 and TRBJ1-6; D ambiguous. Trimming shortened V by 0 bases and J by 14 bases, and 12 bases separated the two germline ends. Germline CDR1 SGHKS, CDR2 YYEKEE (reference sequence). This CDR3 has 13 residues. CDR3 sequence: CASSLVWQDTLHF. The DNA of the CDR3 is TGTGCCAGCAGCTTGGTATGGCAGGATACCCTCCACTTT.

This clone has only a few counts. The gene calls are TRBV4-2 and TRBJ2-7; 7 bases align to TRBD2. The CDR3 sequence is 15 residues long. The germline CDR1 and CDR2 sequences are LGHNA and YNFKEQ. V dropped 0 bases and J dropped 4; count of bases not matched to a gene: 6. The DNA for the CDR3 is TGTGCCAGCAGCCAAGAAGGAGCGGGGTCTTACGAGCAGTACTTC. Its translation: CASSQEGAGSYEQYF.

This sequence joins TRBV19 and TRBJ1-2, with TRBD1 identical over 11 bases. Per germline, CDR1 LNHDA and CDR2 SQIVND (reference sequence). This CDR3 is 15 amino acids long. V was pared by 6 bases and J by 3 bases, with 6 bases of the junction left unmatched. DNA of the CDR3: TGTGCCAGTAGGATTCCGGGACAGGGGGACTATGGCTACACCTTC. It specifies CASRIPGQGDYGYTF. Drawing the rest from reference TRBV19 and TRBJ1-2, the complete variable domain is DGGITQSPKYLFRKEGQNVTLSCEQNLNHDAMYWYRQDPGQGLRLIYYSQIVNDFQKGDIAEGYSVSREKKESFPLTVTSAQKNPTAFYLCASRIPGQGDYGYTFGSGTRLTVV.

J is TRBJ2-7 and V is TRBV6-6; 7 bases are shared with TRBD2. The CDR3 runs 14 residues. The V gene's germline CDR1 is MNHNY and CDR2 SVGAGI (reference sequence). Trimming took 0 bases from V and 3 from J; bases not matched to a gene: 2. The CDR3 sequence is CASSYSSGGYEQYF. In nucleotides, the CDR3 is TGTGCCAGCAGTTACTCGTCGGGGGGCTACGAGCAGTACTTC.

The genes are TRBV6-1 and TRBJ1-3; D is possibly TRBD1 (5 bases). This CDR3 contains 14 residues. Trimming removed 7 bases at V and 1 base at J, with 11 bases between. Per germline, CDR1 MNHNS and CDR2 SASEGT. The CDR3, as DNA: TGTGCCAGCACTGACGGGGGTTCTGGAAACACCATATATTTT. It yields the protein CASTDGGSGNTIYF.